This TCR beta chain was sequenced in a study of tumor-infiltrating lymphocytes in localized non-small cell lung cancer. Study overall: From each patient, both tumor and uninvolved lung, non-adjacent to tumor, were sampled. General study findings and limits: Tumors had more T cell infiltration than uninvolved lung, per TCRbeta sequencing and CD3 counts. TCR sequencing covered a subset of patients with enough tissue.

Method: immunoSEQ multiplex PCR; TCRdb's copy keeps in-frame clones and lacks some. The sample lists several thousand clones; 60% to 70% were seen once. Only a few counts were recorded for this clone. Its antigen remains unidentified. The CDR3 sequence is 15 residues long. The germline CDR1 and CDR2 sequences are SGHTS and YDEGEE. Trimming took off 4 bases at V and 0 bases at J, with 11 bases between the two ends. V gene TRBV5-8 combines with J gene TRBJ1-5; D perhaps matches TRBD1 (6 bases). Sample: uninvolved lung tissue not adjacent to the tumor. The origin of this receptor is a human donor with non-small cell lung cancer. CDR3 sequence reads: CASSTTGHSNQPQHF. CDR3 nucleotide sequence: TGTGCCAGCAGCACCACAGGGCATAGCAATCAGCCCCAGCATTTT.